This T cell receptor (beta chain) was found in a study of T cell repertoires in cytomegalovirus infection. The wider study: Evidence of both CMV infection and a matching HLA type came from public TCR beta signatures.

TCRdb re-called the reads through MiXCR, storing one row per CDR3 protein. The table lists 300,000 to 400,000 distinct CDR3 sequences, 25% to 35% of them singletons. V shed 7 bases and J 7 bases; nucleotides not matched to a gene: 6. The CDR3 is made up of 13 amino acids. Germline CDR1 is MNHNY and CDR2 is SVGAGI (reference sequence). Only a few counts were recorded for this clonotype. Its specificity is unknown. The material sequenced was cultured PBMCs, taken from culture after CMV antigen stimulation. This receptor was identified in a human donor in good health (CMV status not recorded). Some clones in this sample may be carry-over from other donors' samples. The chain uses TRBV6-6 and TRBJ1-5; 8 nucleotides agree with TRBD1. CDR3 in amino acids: CASTTGGYQPQHF. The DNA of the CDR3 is TGTGCCAGCACCACAGGGGGATACCAGCCCCAGCATTTT.